These 20 T cell receptor beta chains were sequenced from one sample in a study of Ad26.COV2.S vaccination and SARS-CoV-2 variants. Produced via immunoSEQ multiplex PCR; TCRdb's table is partial and in-frame only. The table includes nearly 400,000 clones, 70% to 90% detected once. Regarding treatment: around 19 received Ad26.COV2.S at low or high dose, single or two shots; 5 received placebo; per-sample allocation not given. Day 63 following the first vaccine or placebo injection was when the samples were taken. Sequenced material: peripheral blood, taken in a trial of Ad26.COV2.S vaccine versus placebo. The receptors come from a person between 18 and 65 years old who received the Ad26.COV2.S COVID-19 vaccine or a placebo.

The genes are TRBV6-2 or TRBV6-3 and TRBJ2-1; 13 bases are shared with TRBD2. The germline gives CDR1 MNHEY, CDR2 SVGEGT. V trimming: 4 bases; J trimming: 9 bases; junction bases outside the gene matches: 6. The CDR3 has 15 amino acids. The CDR3 DNA sequence: TGTGCCAGCAGTTTTGGACTAGCGGGAGTTGGTGAGCAGTTCTTC. It is translated as CASSFGLAGVGEQFF.

This chain connects TRBV24-1 to TRBJ2-1; tentative D call: TRBD1 (5 bases). V was trimmed by 1 base and J by 9 bases, leaving 9 bases between them. The CDR3 covers 13 residues. Germline CDR1 and CDR2: KGHDR and SFDVKD. This chain's CDR3 is CATSDFWGSEQFF. The CDR3 DNA reads TGTGCCACCAGTGATTTTTGGGGCAGTGAGCAGTTCTTC.

The chain links TRBV11-1 to TRBJ2-5, with D perhaps being TRBD1 or TRBD2 (5 bases each). V lost 2 bases and J 4 bases, leaving 14 bases between the germline ends. This CDR3 has 15 amino acids. Looked up from germline, CDR1 is SGHAT and CDR2 is FQDESV (reference sequence). The CDR3 sequence: CASSLRIGTVETQYF. The CDR3 DNA sequence: TGTGCCAGCAGCTTAAGGATCGGGACGGTAGAGACCCAGTACTTC.

The chain couples TRBV5-6 to TRBJ2-1; 7 bases are shared with TRBD2. The ends lost 4 bases at V and 8 bases at J; junction bases unmatched: 12. The CDR3 consists of 15 residues. Germline-derived CDR1 and CDR2 are SGHDT and YYEEEE. CDR3 coding DNA: TGTGCCAGCAGCCCCATAGGGCGGGAGCTCGATGAGCAGTTCTTC. It specifies CASSPIGRELDEQFF.

As DNA, the CDR3 is TGTGCCAGCAGCTTCGAACCGGGACAAAACTACGAGCAGTACTTC. This codes for CASSFEPGQNYEQYF. This sequence joins TRBV11-2 and TRBJ2-7, with a weak D call TRBD1 (6 bases). Germline loops: CDR1 SGHAT, CDR2 FQNNGV. Trimming removed 3 bases from V and 3 bases from J, with 15 bases in between. CDR3 length: 15 residues. The full variable domain, its missing parts supplied by reference TRBV11-2 and TRBJ2-7, is EAGVAQSPRYKIIEKRQSVAFWCNPISGHATLYWYQQILGQGPKLLIQFQNNGVVDDSQLPKDRFSAERLKGVDSTLKIQPAKLEDSAVYLCASSFEPGQNYEQYFGPGTRLTVT.

The chain joins TRBV28 to TRBJ2-7, with D maybe TRBD1 (6 bases). The CDR3 is 14 amino acids. V lost 5 bases to trimming and J lost 2 bases, with 13 bases between them. Germline V lookup: CDR1 MDHEN, CDR2 SYDVKM. The CDR3 spells CASSSQDRAYEQYF. In DNA, the CDR3 is TGTGCCAGCAGTAGCCAGGACAGAGCCTACGAGCAGTACTTC. Combining the CDR3 with reference TRBV28 and TRBJ2-7 gives the whole variable domain DVKVTQSSRYLVKRTGEKVFLECVQDMDHENMFWYRQDPGLGLRLIYFSYDVKMKEKGDIPEGYSVSREKKERFSLILESASTNQTSMYLCASSSQDRAYEQYFGPGTRLTVT.

V and J are TRBV28 and TRBJ1-3; D is uncertain. Trimming took 8 bases from V and 4 from J, leaving 12 bases between them. This CDR3 has 13 amino acids. Germline CDR1 is MDHEN and CDR2 is SYDVKM. CDR3 nucleotides: TGTGCCAGCGGGAAATCCCCCGGAAACACCATATATTTT. Its protein product is CASGKSPGNTIYF.

The rearrangement uses TRBV11-3 and TRBJ2-1; no firm D call. Between the trimmed V and J ends, which lost 1 base and 0 bases, there was a span of 7 bases. The length of the CDR3 is 15 residues. CDR1 is SGHNT and CDR2 is YENEEA in the germline V gene. The CDR3: CASSLAGDSYNEQFF. The CDR3 region has the DNA TGTGCCAGCAGCTTAGCCGGAGACTCCTACAATGAGCAGTTCTTC.

This chain connects TRBV5-1 to TRBJ1-4, with D unresolved. In germline, CDR1 is SGHRS, CDR2 YFSETQ. This CDR3 has 13 amino acids. V was cut by 7 bases and J by 7 bases, with 14 bases left in between. The CDR3 coding sequence is TGCGCCAGCCGTCCTGAGGGCGGTGAAAAACTGTTTTTT. Translated, it gives CASRPEGGEKLFF.

The chain recombines TRBV3-1 (or the pseudogene TRBV3-2) with TRBJ1-2; D gene unclear. The CDR3 totals 15 residues. The germline CDR1 and CDR2 sequences are LGHDT and YNNKEL (reference sequence). V lost 0 bases and J lost 4, with 12 bases in between. CDR3 sequence (DNA): TGTGCCAGCAGCCAAGAAAGGGTCCTAGGCTATGGCTACACCTTC. This gives the protein CASSQERVLGYGYTF.

The chain combines TRBV6-2 or TRBV6-3 with TRBJ2-5; the match to TRBD2 covers 8 bases. The CDR3 has 13 amino acids. Germline assignment: CDR1 MNHEY and CDR2 SVGEGT. The J segment lost 4 bases and the V segment lost 6 bases, leaving 4 bases of the junction unmatched. The CDR3 region has the DNA TGTGCCAGCAGCCCCGGGACTAGAGAGACCCAGTACTTC. Its translation is CASSPGTRETQYF.

The chain links TRBV3-1 (or the pseudogene TRBV3-2) to TRBJ2-3; no clear D. V lost 5 bases and J lost 4, with 16 bases in between. The CDR3 loop spans 15 amino acids. Germline V gives CDR1 LGHDT, CDR2 YNNKEL (reference sequence). This chain's CDR3 is CASSTGSIYADTQYF. Here the CDR3 DNA reads TGTGCCAGCAGCACGGGCTCTATCTACGCAGATACGCAGTATTTT.

This clone was counted once. This chain uses TRBV14 with TRBJ2-2; D unclear. The germline V gene encodes CDR1 SGHDN and CDR2 FVKESK. V lost 4 bases and J lost 6, with 9 bases in between. The CDR3 spans 13 residues. The CDR3 DNA follows: TGTGCCAGCAGCCTTCGGGCGTCCGGGGAGCTGTTTTTT. It yields the protein CASSLRASGELFF.

The gene calls are TRBV11-2 and TRBJ2-5; D gene unclear. V lost 7 bases, J lost 4 bases, and 7 bases lay in between. The CDR3 runs 11 residues. Germline CDR1 and CDR2: SGHAT and FQNNGV. CDR3 coding DNA: TGTGCCAGCACCGTCTCAGAGACCCAGTACTTC. Translation gives CASTVSETQYF.

The rearrangement links TRBV11-1 to TRBJ2-7, with a possible D match to TRBD1 (6 bases). The CDR3 totals 15 residues. The germline V gene has CDR1 SGHAT and CDR2 FQDESV (reference sequence). V was clipped by 10 bases and J by 6 bases, with 25 bases between them. The CDR3 DNA reads as TGTGCCACCGCACAGGGTCTGCCTTGGGGTGGCGAGCAGTACTTC. This sequence encodes CATAQGLPWGGEQYF.

This clone occurred once. This chain joins TRBV2 and TRBJ2-7; D tentatively reads TRBD1 or TRBD2 (6 bases each). The CDR3 is 15 amino acids. Germline V lookup: CDR1 SNHLY, CDR2 FYNNEI. Between the trimmed V and J ends, which lost 0 bases and 3 bases, there was a span of 12 bases. The CDR3 bases are TGTGCCAGCAGTGAAGCGCAAGGGGGAGGCTACGAGCAGTACTTC. Encoded protein: CASSEAQGGGYEQYF.

The V and J genes are TRBV3-1 (or the pseudogene TRBV3-2) and TRBJ2-7, with D possibly matching TRBD1 (5 bases). V was pared by 3 bases and J by 0 bases, with 18 bases between. CDR3 length equals 17 residues. CDR1 and CDR2 (germline): LGHDT, YNNKEL (reference sequence). CDR3 protein: CASSQRTGPLSSYEQYF. The CDR3 nucleotides are TGTGCCAGCAGCCAGAGAACAGGACCACTCAGCTCCTACGAGCAGTACTTC.

The V and J genes are TRBV2 and TRBJ2-7; a possible D gene is TRBD1 (6 bases). CDR3 size: 13 residues. The ends were cut back, 7 bases at V and 0 bases at J, with 10 bases in the middle. Germline-derived CDR1 and CDR2 are SNHLY and FYNNEI. The CDR3 DNA reads as TGTGCCAGCAAGGACAGACTCTCCTACGAGCAGTACTTC. Amino acid sequence: CASKDRLSYEQYF.

V gene TRBV29-1 combines with J gene TRBJ1-1, with 7 bases matching TRBD1. CDR3 length: 14 amino acids. Per germline, CDR1 SQVTM and CDR2 ANQGSEA. J gave up 2 bases and V 6 bases, and 9 bases lay outside the gene matches. CDR3 region: CSVPGGPLNTEAFF. Here the CDR3 DNA reads TGCAGCGTCCCAGGGGGGCCGTTAAACACTGAAGCTTTCTTT.

The chain uses TRBV6-6 and TRBJ2-3, with D tentatively TRBD2 (5 bases). Germline V gene sequence: CDR1 MNHNY, CDR2 SVGAGI (reference sequence). This CDR3 has 15 amino acids. Trimming left V 0 bases short and J 6 bases short, with 13 bases between. The CDR3 nucleotides read TGTGCCAGCAGTTACTCGGTCTCCCCGGGGGATACGCAGTATTTT. This translates into CASSYSVSPGDTQYF.